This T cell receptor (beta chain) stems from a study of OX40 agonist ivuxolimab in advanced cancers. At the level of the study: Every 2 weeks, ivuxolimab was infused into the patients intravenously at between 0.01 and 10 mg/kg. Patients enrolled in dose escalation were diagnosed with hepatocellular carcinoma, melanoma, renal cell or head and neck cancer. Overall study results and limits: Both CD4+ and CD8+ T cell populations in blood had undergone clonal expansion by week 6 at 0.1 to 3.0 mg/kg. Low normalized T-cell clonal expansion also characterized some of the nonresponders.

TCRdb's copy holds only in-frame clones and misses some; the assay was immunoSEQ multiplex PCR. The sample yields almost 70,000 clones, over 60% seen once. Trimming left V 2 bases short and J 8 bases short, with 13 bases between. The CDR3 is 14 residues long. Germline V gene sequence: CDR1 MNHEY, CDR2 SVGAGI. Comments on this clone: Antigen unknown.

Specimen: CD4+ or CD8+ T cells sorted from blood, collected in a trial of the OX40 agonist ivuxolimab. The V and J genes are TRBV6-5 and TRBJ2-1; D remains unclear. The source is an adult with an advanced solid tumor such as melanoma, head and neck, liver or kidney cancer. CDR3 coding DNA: TGTGCCAGCAGTTACCAGGCCGCGAAGGATGAGCAGTTCTTC. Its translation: CASSYQAAKDEQFF.